The clone carrying this T cell receptor beta chain was detected many times. Its antigen is unidentified. The unsorted libraries originated from 2 million PBMCs that had been stored at -80 C. Germline CDR1 is DFQATT and CDR2 is SNEGSKA (reference sequence). Trimming pared 3 bases from V and 0 bases from J, leaving 6 bases between. CDR3 length: 14 residues. These data originate in a study of neurological immune-mediated disorders. Study outcomes and limitations: For the multiple sclerosis repertoire cluster, no association with any clinical or MRI feature was found. One related-CDR3 cluster, which may be a signature, held the repertoires of 18 of 34 multiple sclerosis patients after phylogenetic grouping.

TCRdb reprocessed the 5' RACE reads with MiXCR, giving one entry per CDR3 protein. The data show about 70,000 distinct CDR3 sequences, with around 5.1% seen just once and approximately 5.1% held by the top ten. Sequencing was performed on PBMCs. The chain carries TRBV20-1 and TRBJ1-6; the D is unclear. This receptor was identified in a human donor with multiple sclerosis. The donor label of this sample is uncertain. CDR3 amino acids: CSASQSSYNSPLHF. CDR3 DNA: TGCAGTGCTAGTCAGAGCTCCTATAATTCACCCCTCCACTTT.